The 23 T cell receptor beta chains below come from one sample, sequenced in a study of blood T cell repertoires in COVID-19. Data came from immunoSEQ multiplex PCR; TCRdb stores just in-frame clones and leaves some out. The table shows some 110,000 clones, with approximately 80% occurring only once. The sample was peripheral blood. The origin of the receptors is a woman in her seventies with acute or convalescent COVID-19.

Comments on this clone: Within the sample, other DNA sequences also encode this same CDR3. This chain joins TRBV9 and TRBJ2-5, with 8 nucleotides matching TRBD1. The CDR3 sequence is 15 residues long. Germline CDR1 is SGDLS and CDR2 is YYNGEE. With V trimmed by 2 bases and J by 3 bases, 6 bases remained unmatched. The CDR3 nucleotides read TGTGCCAGCAGCGTCGACCAGGGGGCAAAAGAGACCCAGTACTTC. Amino acids: CASSVDQGAKETQYF.

The chain employs TRBV24-1 and TRBJ2-1; D possibly corresponds to TRBD2 (6 bases). Germline V gene lookup returns CDR1 KGHDR and CDR2 SFDVKD. Between the trimmed V and J ends, which lost 3 bases and 12 bases, there was a span of 20 bases. The CDR3 sequence is 15 residues long. CDR3 DNA sequence: TGTGCCACCAGTGATGCGCGGGGTGGCGGGGTAGCGCAGTTCTTC. Its translation: CATSDARGGGVAQFF.

This chain uses TRBV12-1 with TRBJ2-5; the table assigns TRBD2, which was not confirmed against the DNA. TRBV12-1 is labeled a pseudogene. The CDR3 has 13 amino acids. CDR3 sequence reads: CASSSPPQETQYF. In DNA form, the CDR3 reads TGTGCCAGCAGCTCCCCTCCTCAAGAGACCCAGTACTTC.

This clone was detected once. The chain recombines TRBV3-1 (or the pseudogene TRBV3-2) with TRBJ1-6; D perhaps matches TRBD1 (5 bases). In germline, CDR1 is LGHDT, CDR2 YNNKEL (reference sequence). Deletions cut 4 bases from V and 12 bases from J, with 19 bases between. The CDR3 spans 15 residues. The CDR3 is CASSPGLGGYLPLHF. The CDR3 nucleotides read TGTGCCAGCAGCCCGGGACTTGGTGGTTATTTACCCCTCCACTTT.

The chain has TRBV4-1 and TRBJ1-4, with D possibly TRBD1 on 5 matching bases. In germline, CDR1 is MGHRA, CDR2 YSYEKL. The CDR3 is 16 amino acids. V lost 3 bases and J lost 0, with 11 bases in between. The CDR3, as DNA: TGCGCCAGCAGCCAGATACAGGTTGCAACTAATGAAAAACTGTTTTTT. Encoded protein: CASSQIQVATNEKLFF.

V is TRBV19 and J is TRBJ2-7; 10 positions match TRBD1. Per the germline V gene, CDR1 is LNHDA and CDR2 is SQIVND (reference sequence). The CDR3 spans 14 residues. V trimming: 9 bases; J trimming: 2 bases; junction bases outside the gene matches: 7. The CDR3 protein is CASRTGTGAYEQYF. CDR3 sequence (DNA): TGTGCCAGCCGGACCGGGACAGGGGCCTACGAGCAGTACTTC.

This chain links TRBV7-2 with TRBJ2-7, with D possibly being TRBD1 (6 bases). The CDR3 contains 14 residues. The V gene's germline CDR1 is SGHTA and CDR2 FQGNSA. V lost 5 bases to trimming and J lost 0 bases, with 11 bases between them. CDR3 amino acids: CASSPIGGSYEQYF. Here the CDR3 DNA reads TGTGCCAGCAGCCCTATAGGGGGCTCCTACGAGCAGTACTTC.

This clone showed up just once. The rearrangement joins TRBV7-3 to TRBJ2-1; 14 positions match TRBD2. J lost 7 bases, V lost 4 bases, and 6 bases had no gene match. There are 16 residues in the CDR3. The germline V gene encodes CDR1 SGHTA and CDR2 FQGTGA. The CDR3 sequence is CASSSPGTSGRNEQFF. CDR3 nucleotides: TGTGCCAGCAGCTCTCCCGGGACTAGCGGGAGAAATGAGCAGTTCTTC. The complete variable domain, with remaining parts taken from reference TRBV7-3 and TRBJ2-1, reads GAGVSQTPSNKVTEKGKYVELRCDPISGHTALYWYRQSLGQGPEFLIYFQGTGAADDSGLPNDRFFAVRPEGSVSTLKIQRTERGDSAVYLCASSSPGTSGRNEQFFGPGTRLTVL.

The V gene is TRBV6-5, the J gene TRBJ1-2; D unclear. Germline lookup yields CDR1 MNHEY and CDR2 SVGAGI. The CDR3 is 12 residues long. V lost 0 bases to trimming and J lost 8 bases, with 7 bases between them. The CDR3 here is CASSYSGVGYTF. CDR3 DNA sequence: TGTGCCAGCAGTTACTCCGGGGTGGGCTACACCTTC.

This clone showed up just once. This chain uses TRBV9 with TRBJ2-5; 10 bases map to TRBD2. The CDR3 runs 16 residues. Germline V lookup: CDR1 SGDLS, CDR2 YYNGEE. The trim removed 1 base at V and 6 bases at J, leaving 9 bases unmatched. In DNA form, the CDR3 reads TGTGCCAGCAGCGTATTGGGAGCGGGGGGGCCGAAGACCCAGTACTTC. Residues: CASSVLGAGGPKTQYF.

V usage is TRBV5-1 and J usage is TRBJ1-2; tentatively, D is TRBD1 (5 bases). Germline values: CDR1 SGHRS, CDR2 YFSETQ. The V gene lost 0 bases and the J gene lost 7 bases, with 19 bases spanning the gap. The CDR3 runs to 16 residues. CDR3 DNA: TGCGCCAGCAGCTTGGAACCCCAGGGAATGACGACTGGCTACACCTTC. This sequence encodes CASSLEPQGMTTGYTF.

The chain combines TRBV29-1 with TRBJ2-1; weak D call: TRBD2 (6 bases). This CDR3 has 14 amino acids. Trimming pared 3 bases from V and 5 bases from J, leaving 14 bases between. The germline CDR1 and CDR2 sequences are SQVTM and ANQGSEA. CDR3 loop: CSVELALENNEQFF. In DNA form, the CDR3 reads TGCAGCGTTGAGCTAGCGCTTGAGAACAATGAGCAGTTCTTC.

This rearrangement joins TRBV5-1 to TRBJ1-6; TRBD1 is a possible D gene (6 bases). CDR1 is SGHRS and CDR2 is YFSETQ in the germline V gene. CDR3 size: 15 residues. Trimming shortened V by 2 bases and J by 5 bases, and 11 bases separated the two germline ends. The CDR3 region is CASSLSTGNNSPLHF. The CDR3 coding sequence is TGCGCCAGCAGCTTAAGTACAGGGAATAATTCACCCCTCCACTTT.

This clone showed up just a few times. This chain connects TRBV25-1 to TRBJ1-6, with D possibly matching TRBD1 (5 bases). V gave up 6 bases and J gave up 5 bases, with 11 bases separating them. Germline CDR1 MGHDK, CDR2 SYGVNS. The CDR3 length is 14 residues. Written as DNA, the CDR3 is TGTGCCAGCAGCGACAGCGCGGATAATTCACCCCTCCACTTT. Translating gives CASSDSADNSPLHF.

V usage is TRBV23-1 and J usage is TRBJ2-2; D gene unclear. TRBV23-1 is reported as an ORF; its role is uncertain. The V gene lost 3 bases and the J gene lost 1 base, with 12 bases spanning the gap. This CDR3 is built from 16 residues. The CDR3 here is CASSQCRIKNTGELFF. Written as DNA, the CDR3 is TGCGCCAGCAGTCAGTGCAGGATCAAGAACACCGGGGAGCTGTTTTTT.

This clone showed up just a few times. CDR3 DNA: TGTGCCAGTAGTACCGGGACAGGGCGGGAAAAACTGTTTTTT. Translating gives CASSTGTGREKLFF. V usage is TRBV19 and J usage is TRBJ1-4; 9 nucleotides agree with TRBD1. The CDR3 runs 14 residues. V gave up 4 bases and J gave up 8 bases; unmatched junction bases: 5. Germline V gene sequence: CDR1 LNHDA, CDR2 SQIVND (reference sequence).

V usage is TRBV12-3 or TRBV12-4 and J usage is TRBJ1-1, with D unclear. V shed 6 bases and J shed 4 bases, with 9 bases lying between them. This CDR3 region has 12 residues. This chain's CDR3 is CASSPEFTEAFF. CDR3 sequence (DNA): TGTGCCAGCAGCCCGGAGTTCACTGAAGCTTTCTTT.

The gene calls are TRBV6-1 and TRBJ2-7, with 7 bases lining up with TRBD2. V was pared by 2 bases and J by 3 bases, with 7 bases of the junction left unmatched. There are 15 residues in the CDR3. Germline V gene sequence: CDR1 MNHNS, CDR2 SASEGT. CDR3 sequence (DNA): TGTGCCAGCAGTGAACTGAGACTAGCTCTCTACGAGCAGTACTTC. Protein product: CASSELRLALYEQYF.

This clone was seen a single time. The CDR3 nucleotides are TGCGCCAGCAGCTCCCTGCAGGGTATGGGTTCACCCCTCCACTTT. Translating gives CASSSLQGMGSPLHF. The rearrangement links TRBV5-1 to TRBJ1-6, with D maybe TRBD1 (5 bases). The V and J ends lost 3 bases and 9 bases respectively, with 16 bases between them. The V gene's germline CDR1 is SGHRS and CDR2 YFSETQ. CDR3 length equals 15 residues.

Remarks on this clone: Other DNA variants within this sample encode the same CDR3. This chain joins TRBV5-1 and TRBJ2-2; 7 positions agree with TRBD1. CDR1 is SGHRS, CDR2 YFSETQ, per germline. The CDR3 totals 15 residues. The V segment lost 0 bases and the J segment 5 bases; nucleotides outside the gene matches: 4. The CDR3 region is CASSLAAGGTGELFF. CDR3 in DNA: TGCGCCAGCAGCTTGGCAGCAGGGGGTACCGGGGAGCTGTTTTTT.

The V call is TRBV11-2, the J call TRBJ1-1, with no clear D. V lost 4 bases to trimming and J lost 0 bases, with 15 bases between them. The V gene's germline CDR1 is SGHAT and CDR2 FQNNGV. The CDR3 totals 16 residues. As DNA, the CDR3 is TGTGCCAGCAGCTCTAGAAGCGAGGAGTTGAACACTGAAGCTTTCTTT. This gives the protein CASSSRSEELNTEAFF.

The chain combines TRBV4-1 with TRBJ2-1; the D gene is possibly TRBD1 (5 bases). The CDR3 is made up of 17 amino acids. Between the trimmed V and J ends, which lost 0 bases and 2 bases, there was a span of 14 bases. Germline assignment: CDR1 MGHRA and CDR2 YSYEKL. The CDR3 loop reads CASSQDPNGAPYNEQFF. CDR3 coding DNA: TGCGCCAGCAGCCAAGATCCAAATGGGGCCCCCTACAATGAGCAGTTCTTC.

The chain combines TRBV29-1 with TRBJ2-1; 8 bases line up with TRBD1. Per the germline V gene, CDR1 is SQVTM and CDR2 is ANQGSEA. This CDR3 has 15 residues. The V segment lost 7 bases and the J segment 6 bases; nucleotides outside the gene matches: 14. The CDR3 DNA reads TGCAGCGGCGGCCGAGGGGCAGGGGGCGTCAATGAGCAGTTCTTC. Its translation is CSGGRGAGGVNEQFF.